This T cell receptor beta chain was found in a study of blood T cell repertoires in COVID-19. About the research overall: There were acute and convalescent COVID-19 samples, and they came from the United States, Italy and Spain. The analysed material was cDNA or gDNA that came from T cells, B-cell-depleted T cells, or PBMCs.

After removal of 4 bases from V and 5 bases from J, the junction contained 8 bases not matched to a gene. This CDR3 region has 15 residues. CDR1 is SGHRS and CDR2 is YFSETQ in the germline V gene. Authors' analysis steps: Amplification of reference gene primers provided the estimated nucleated cell counts. Sequenced by immunoSEQ multiplex PCR; TCRdb stores in-frame clones only, minus some. V and J calls and clone size are those listed in that table; D and trimming were worked out from the DNA. Of around 260,000 clones listed, 75% to 95% were seen once; the top ten hold approximately 2.6%. The material sequenced was peripheral blood. This sequence originates from a young adult with COVID-19, enrolled during active disease. The chain carries TRBV5-1 and TRBJ1-2, with 10 bases matching TRBD1. This CDR3 is CASSQGTGVLYGYTF. The DNA for the CDR3 is TGCGCCAGCAGCCAAGGGACAGGGGTTTTATATGGCTACACCTTC.